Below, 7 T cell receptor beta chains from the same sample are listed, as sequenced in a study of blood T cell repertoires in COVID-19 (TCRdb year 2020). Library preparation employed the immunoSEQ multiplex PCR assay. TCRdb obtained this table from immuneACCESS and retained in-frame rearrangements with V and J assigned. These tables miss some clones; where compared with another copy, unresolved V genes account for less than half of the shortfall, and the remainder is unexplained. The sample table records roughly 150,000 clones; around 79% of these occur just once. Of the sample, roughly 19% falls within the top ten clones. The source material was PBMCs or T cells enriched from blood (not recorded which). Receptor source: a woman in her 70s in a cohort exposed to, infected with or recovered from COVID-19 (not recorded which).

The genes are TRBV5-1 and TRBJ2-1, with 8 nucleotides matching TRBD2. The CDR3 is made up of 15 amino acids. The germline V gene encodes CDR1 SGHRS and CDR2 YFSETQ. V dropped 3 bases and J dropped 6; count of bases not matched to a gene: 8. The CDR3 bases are TGCGCCAGCAGCTCGGGACTAGACCCGGCCAATGAGCAGTTCTTC. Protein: CASSSGLDPANEQFF.

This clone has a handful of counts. The CDR3 DNA reads as TGTGCCAGCAGTTACGACGGGAGTCCGGCCGGGGAGCTGTTTTTT. Protein sequence: CASSYDGSPAGELFF. The genes are TRBV6-5 and TRBJ2-2, with D perhaps TRBD2 (6 bases). The CDR3 is made up of 15 amino acids. Germline CDR1 and CDR2: MNHEY and SVGAGI. V was pared by 2 bases and J by 6 bases, with 13 bases between.

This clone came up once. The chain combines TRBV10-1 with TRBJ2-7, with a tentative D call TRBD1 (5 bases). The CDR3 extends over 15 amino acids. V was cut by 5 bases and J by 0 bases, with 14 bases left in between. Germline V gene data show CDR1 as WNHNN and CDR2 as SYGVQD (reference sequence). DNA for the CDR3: TGCGCCAGCAGTCTCTCTCTTGACAGCTCCTACGAGCAGTACTTC. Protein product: CASSLSLDSSYEQYF.

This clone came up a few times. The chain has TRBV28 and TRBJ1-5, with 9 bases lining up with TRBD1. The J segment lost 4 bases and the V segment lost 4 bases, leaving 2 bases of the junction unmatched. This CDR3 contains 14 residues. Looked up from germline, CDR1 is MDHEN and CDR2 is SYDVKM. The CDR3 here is CASSSGTGNQPQHF. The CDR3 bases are TGTGCCAGCAGTTCCGGGACAGGGAATCAGCCCCAGCATTTT.

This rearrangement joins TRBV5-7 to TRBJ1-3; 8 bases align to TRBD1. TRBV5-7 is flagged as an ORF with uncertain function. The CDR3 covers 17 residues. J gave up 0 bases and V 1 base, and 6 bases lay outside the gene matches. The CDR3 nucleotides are TGTGCCAGCAGCTTGATGGCAGGGGGCACCTCTGGAAACACCATATATTTT. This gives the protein CASSLMAGGTSGNTIYF.

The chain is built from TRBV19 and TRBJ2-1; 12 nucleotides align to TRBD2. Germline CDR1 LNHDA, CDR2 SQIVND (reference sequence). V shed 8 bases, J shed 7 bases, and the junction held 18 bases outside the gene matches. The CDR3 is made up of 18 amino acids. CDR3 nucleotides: TGTGCCAGTGCTGTCACTAGCGGGAGGTGGAGGCTTGGAAATGAGCAGTTCTTC. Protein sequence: CASAVTSGRWRLGNEQFF. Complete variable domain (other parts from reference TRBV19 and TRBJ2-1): DGGITQSPKYLFRKEGQNVTLSCEQNLNHDAMYWYRQDPGQGLRLIYYSQIVNDFQKGDIAEGYSVSREKKESFPLTVTSAQKNPTAFYLCASAVTSGRWRLGNEQFFGPGTRLTVL.

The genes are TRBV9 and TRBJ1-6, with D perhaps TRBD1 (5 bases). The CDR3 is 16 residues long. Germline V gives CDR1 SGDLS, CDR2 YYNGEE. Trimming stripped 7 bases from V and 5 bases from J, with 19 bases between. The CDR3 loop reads CASDSRDSPNNSPLHF. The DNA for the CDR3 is TGTGCCAGCGACAGCCGAGATAGCCCGAATAATTCACCCCTCCACTTT.